This TCR beta chain was recovered during a study of naive and memory T cell subsets. Study-wide points: Each distinct alpha or beta sequence counts as one clonotype. Expression changes during T cell differentiation may affect RNA-based TCR counts.

The beta constant-region primer was an equimolar mix of two oligonucleotides covering TRBC1 and TRBC2. Ligated cDNA was amplified by four rounds of PCR with nested alpha and beta constant-region primers and SP2. TCRdb analysed the UMI-ligation and nested PCR reads with MiXCR anew, one entry per CDR3 protein. The sample holds roughly 130,000 distinct CDR3 sequences, 35% to 40% seen once. Sequential positive selection took CD4 T cells first, then CD8 T cells. Cells stained for CD3, CD4, CD8, CD45RA, CD27 and viability were sorted into four CD45RA/CD27 subsets. With 5 bases clipped from V and 0 bases from J, the junction kept 7 bases outside the gene matches. This CDR3 is 17 amino acids long. CDR1 is SGHTA, CDR2 FQGNSA, per germline. About this clonotype: Its cognate antigen is unknown.

Sequencing was done on a sample of central memory CD4+ T cells from blood. The chain has TRBV7-2 and TRBJ2-3; TRBD2 agrees at 11 bases. This receptor was identified in a human donor in good health. CDR3 amino acids: CASSMRTSGPSTDTQYF. As DNA, the CDR3 is TGTGCCAGCAGCATGCGGACTAGCGGGCCTAGCACAGATACGCAGTATTTT.